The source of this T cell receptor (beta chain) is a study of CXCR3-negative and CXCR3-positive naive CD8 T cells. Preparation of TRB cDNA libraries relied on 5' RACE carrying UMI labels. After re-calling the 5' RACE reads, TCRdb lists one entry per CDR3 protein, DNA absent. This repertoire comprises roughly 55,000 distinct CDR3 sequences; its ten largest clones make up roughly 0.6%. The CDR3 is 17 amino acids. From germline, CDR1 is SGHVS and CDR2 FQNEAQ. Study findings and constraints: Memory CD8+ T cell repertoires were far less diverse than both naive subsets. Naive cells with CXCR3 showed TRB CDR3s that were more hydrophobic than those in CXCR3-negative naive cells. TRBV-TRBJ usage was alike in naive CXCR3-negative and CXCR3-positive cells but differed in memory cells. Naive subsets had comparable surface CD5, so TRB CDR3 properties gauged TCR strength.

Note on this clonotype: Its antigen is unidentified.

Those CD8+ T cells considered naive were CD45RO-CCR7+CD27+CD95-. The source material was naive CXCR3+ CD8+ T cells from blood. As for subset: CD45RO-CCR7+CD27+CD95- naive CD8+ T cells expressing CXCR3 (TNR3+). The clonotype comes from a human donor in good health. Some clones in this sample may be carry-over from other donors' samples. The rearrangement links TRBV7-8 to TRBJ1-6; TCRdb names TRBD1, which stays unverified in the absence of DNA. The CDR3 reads CASSLLDSSLYNSPLHF.